Below, 9 T cell receptor beta chains from the same sample are listed, as sequenced in a study of T cell responses to AZD1222 COVID-19 vaccine. Data came from immunoSEQ multiplex PCR; TCRdb stores just in-frame clones and leaves some out. The table lists about 94,000 clones, about 85% of them singletons. This material consisted of peripheral blood, taken 28 days after the second AZD1222 dose. Source of these receptors: an adult who received the AZD1222 COVID-19 vaccine.

This clone appeared once. This chain connects TRBV2 to TRBJ2-7; 7 positions match TRBD1. This CDR3 is 15 amino acids long. Trimming cost V 5 bases and J 6 bases; bases outside gene matches: 13. The germline gives CDR1 SNHLY, CDR2 FYNNEI. The CDR3, as DNA: TGTGCCAGCAGTCTCTCGACAGGGCCGTCGGGCGAGCAGTACTTC. Amino acids: CASSLSTGPSGEQYF.

This clone turned up a few times. This sequence joins TRBV15 and TRBJ2-3; TRBD1 is a possible D gene (6 bases). V lost 3 bases and J lost 0, with 13 bases in between. The V gene's germline CDR1 is LNHNV and CDR2 YYDKDF (reference sequence). The CDR3 length is 16 residues. CDR3 sequence: CATSSWTAFSTDTQYF. The CDR3 DNA reads TGTGCCACCAGCAGTTGGACAGCGTTTAGCACAGATACGCAGTATTTT.

The rearrangement links TRBV6-5 to TRBJ2-7; D uncertain. Trimming pared 0 bases from V and 0 bases from J, leaving 12 bases between. The CDR3 has 16 residues. CDR1 MNHEY and CDR2 SVGAGI come from the germline V gene. For the CDR3, the DNA is TGTGCCAGCAGTTACTCGTGGCTTCAGAGCTCCTACGAGCAGTACTTC. It specifies CASSYSWLQSSYEQYF.

The chain couples TRBV29-1 to TRBJ1-2; D is possibly TRBD1 (5 bases). The V end was cut by 2 bases, the J end by 4 bases, with 11 bases between. Germline V CDR1 and CDR2: SQVTM, ANQGSEA. The CDR3 has 13 amino acids. CDR3 coding DNA: TGCAGCGTTGAACCGGGACCCGGCTATGGCTACACCTTC. It translates to CSVEPGPGYGYTF.

The V gene is TRBV7-3, the J gene TRBJ2-3, with 14 bases fitting TRBD2. CDR1 and CDR2 (germline): SGHTA, FQGTGA. The CDR3 spans 20 residues. Unmatched junction bases numbered 13, after V lost 4 bases and J lost 1 base. The CDR3 is CASSSRGLAGGLVGTDTQYF. CDR3 coding DNA: TGTGCCAGCAGCTCCAGAGGACTAGCGGGAGGTCTGGTGGGCACAGATACGCAGTATTTT. Together with reference TRBV7-3 and TRBJ2-3, the CDR3 gives the full variable domain: GAGVSQTPSNKVTEKGKYVELRCDPISGHTALYWYRQSLGQGPEFLIYFQGTGAADDSGLPNDRFFAVRPEGSVSTLKIQRTERGDSAVYLCASSSRGLAGGLVGTDTQYFGPGTRLTVL.

The genes are TRBV11-2 and TRBJ2-2; TRBD2 matches 7 bases. The junction had 8 bases not matched to a gene; V was cut back by 5 bases and J by 5 bases. This CDR3 comprises 15 residues. Germline V CDR1 and CDR2: SGHAT, FQNNGV. The CDR3 sequence: CASSESGEGTGELFF. As DNA, the CDR3 is TGTGCCAGCAGCGAGAGCGGGGAAGGGACCGGGGAGCTGTTTTTT.

The V gene is TRBV6-5, the J gene TRBJ2-7; D gene uncertain. CDR1 and CDR2 (germline): MNHEY, SVGAGI. Trimming cost V 8 bases and J 0 bases, with 14 bases left between them. The CDR3 sequence is 14 residues long. The DNA for the CDR3 is TGTGCCAGCGTCGTGGACCTACTCTCCTACGAGCAGTACTTC. It yields the protein CASVVDLLSYEQYF.

By share, this clone ranks as large. This chain links TRBV6-5 with TRBJ2-7; TRBD2 might be the D (6 bases). The length of the CDR3 is 14 residues. Germline V CDR1 and CDR2: MNHEY, SVGAGI. V dropped 6 bases and J dropped 6 bases, with 18 bases sitting between them. CDR3 loop: CASSLVGAGSEQYF. DNA of the CDR3: TGTGCCAGCAGCCTCGTCGGGGCCGGGAGCGAGCAGTACTTC.

This clone has a handful of counts. The chain combines TRBV4-2 with TRBJ1-2; no reliable D call. This CDR3 region has 14 residues. V shed 2 bases and J shed 6 bases, with 13 bases lying between them. Germline CDR1 reads LGHNA; CDR2 reads YNFKEQ. CDR3 sequence (DNA): TGTGCCAGCAGCCAAAAACTCGGAGACAATGGCTACACCTTC. This sequence encodes CASSQKLGDNGYTF.